What follows is one T cell receptor beta chain and its context. CDR3 size: 13 residues. Germline V gene lookup returns CDR1 MNHEY and CDR2 SVGAGI. Trimming removed 6 bases from V and 4 bases from J; junction bases left unmatched: 5. Using immunoSEQ multiplex PCR, the repertoire was profiled, and TCRdb retains in-frame clones only, with some absent. The profile shows about 140,000 clones, 86% of them singletons. This sample stems from a study of Ad26.COV2.S vaccination and SARS-CoV-2 variants. Specimen: peripheral blood, collected after recovery from COVID-19. This clonotype was obtained from a human donor who had recovered from COVID-19. This chain links TRBV6-5 with TRBJ1-1; 7 nucleotides agree with TRBD1. The CDR3 loop is CASSPGGSTEAFF. CDR3 coding DNA: TGTGCCAGCAGCCCAGGGGGAAGCACTGAAGCTTTCTTT.